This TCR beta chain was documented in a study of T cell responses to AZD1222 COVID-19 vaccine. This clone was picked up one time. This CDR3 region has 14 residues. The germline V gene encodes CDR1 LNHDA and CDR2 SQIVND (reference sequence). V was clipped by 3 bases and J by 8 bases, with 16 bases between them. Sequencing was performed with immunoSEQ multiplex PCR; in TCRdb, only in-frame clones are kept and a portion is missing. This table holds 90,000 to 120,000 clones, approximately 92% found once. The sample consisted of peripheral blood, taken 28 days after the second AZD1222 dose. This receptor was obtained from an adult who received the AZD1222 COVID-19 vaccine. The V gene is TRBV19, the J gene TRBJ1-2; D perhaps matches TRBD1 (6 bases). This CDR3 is CASSIIGRGGGYTF. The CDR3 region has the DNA TGTGCCAGTAGTATTATCGGCAGGGGAGGAGGCTACACCTTC.